These 17 T cell receptor beta chains were sequenced from one sample in a study of blood T cell repertoires in COVID-19. TCRdb's copy holds only in-frame clones and misses some; the assay was immunoSEQ multiplex PCR. The sample records around 270,000 clones, 80% to 90% being singletons. The sample comprised PBMCs or T cells enriched from blood (not recorded which). The receptors originated from a woman in her 30s who had recovered from COVID-19.

This chain connects TRBV4-1 to TRBJ1-1; TRBD1 might be the D (6 bases). Per germline, CDR1 MGHRA and CDR2 YSYEKL. The CDR3 totals 15 residues. The V and J ends lost 0 bases and 5 bases respectively, with 13 bases between them. CDR3 bases: TGCGCCAGCAGCCAAGATATCACAGGGCGGACTGAAGCTTTCTTT. This codes for CASSQDITGRTEAFF.

The chain employs TRBV21-1 and TRBJ1-5. TRBV21-1 is a listed pseudogene. There are 16 residues in the CDR3. This CDR3 reads CASRSRGGRGNQPQHF. The CDR3 DNA is TGTGCCAGCAGGTCAAGGGGGGGCCGAGGGAATCAGCCCCAGCATTTT.

V gene TRBV28 combines with J gene TRBJ1-5; the match to TRBD1 covers 9 bases. CDR1 is MDHEN, CDR2 SYDVKM, per germline. V lost 7 bases to trimming and J lost 1 base; unmatched junction nucleotides: 8. The CDR3 totals 16 residues. Here the CDR3 DNA reads TGTGCCAGCACCCCCCGGGGACAGGGCAGCAATCAGCCCCAGCATTTT. Amino acid sequence: CASTPRGQGSNQPQHF.

This sequence joins TRBV15 and TRBJ1-1; D is uncertain. This CDR3 comprises 16 residues. CDR1 is LNHNV, CDR2 YYDKDF, per germline (reference sequence). Trimming removed 0 bases from V and 10 bases from J, with 21 bases in between. The CDR3 spells CATSRDYEGGQGGAFF. The CDR3 region has the DNA TGTGCCACCAGCAGAGATTACGAGGGAGGGCAAGGAGGAGCTTTCTTT.

The chain combines TRBV7-9 with TRBJ1-4, with TRBD1 as a possible D gene (6 bases). Deletions cut 3 bases from V and 6 bases from J, with 14 bases between. The CDR3 length is 15 residues. Germline V lookup: CDR1 SEHNR, CDR2 FQNEAQ (reference sequence). The CDR3 protein is CASSFTGMGDEKLFF. In DNA, the CDR3 is TGTGCCAGCAGCTTTACAGGGATGGGGGATGAAAAACTGTTTTTT.

This chain joins TRBV5-1 and TRBJ1-1; D not resolved. CDR3 length equals 15 residues. From germline, CDR1 is SGHRS and CDR2 YFSETQ. V lost 0 bases, J lost 1 base, and 10 bases lay in between. The CDR3 protein is CASSLGAPENTEAFF. The CDR3 coding sequence is TGCGCCAGCAGCTTGGGGGCCCCGGAGAACACTGAAGCTTTCTTT.

The chain joins TRBV11-3 to TRBJ2-6, with TRBD1 matching over 8 bases. V gave up 3 bases and J gave up 0 bases; unmatched junction bases: 10. There are 19 residues in the CDR3. From germline, CDR1 is SGHNT and CDR2 YENEEA. CDR3 nucleotides: TGTGCCAGCAGCTTCAATCGGGGACAGGAGGGCTCTGGGGCCAACGTCCTGACTTTC. Protein: CASSFNRGQEGSGANVLTF.

This clone was counted between two and nine times. The rearrangement links TRBV7-9 to TRBJ1-1; D is undetermined. Trimming removed 5 bases at V and 4 bases at J, with 17 bases between. Germline CDR1 reads SEHNR; CDR2 reads FQNEAQ (reference sequence). The CDR3 is 15 amino acids. The CDR3 bases are TGTGCCAGCAGCCAGAACGAGGCCCTGGGCACTGAAGCTTTCTTT. Translating gives CASSQNEALGTEAFF.

The CDR3 nucleotides read TGTGCCAGCAGTTTAGGTCCCAGCACTGAAGCTTTCTTT. It yields the protein CASSLGPSTEAFF. The rearrangement links TRBV27 to TRBJ1-1; D remains ambiguous. The germline V gene has CDR1 MNHEY and CDR2 SMNVEV (reference sequence). The CDR3 extends over 13 amino acids. The germline V and J ends were trimmed by 2 bases and 4 bases, with 8 bases remaining between them.

V is TRBV7-9 and J is TRBJ2-7; TRBD1 aligns across 9 bases. The CDR3 consists of 15 residues. Germline lookup yields CDR1 SEHNR and CDR2 FQNEAQ (reference sequence). V gave up 4 bases and J gave up 1 base; unmatched junction bases: 5. CDR3 protein: CASSSGQGMSYEQYF. The CDR3, as DNA: TGTGCCAGCAGCTCAGGACAGGGGATGTCCTACGAGCAGTACTTC.

This chain connects TRBV5-1 to TRBJ1-1; D is possibly TRBD1 (6 bases). Germline CDR1 reads SGHRS; CDR2 reads YFSETQ. This CDR3 is 13 amino acids long. Trimming pared 0 bases from V and 10 bases from J, leaving 13 bases between. The DNA for the CDR3 is TGCGCCAGCAGCTTGGGAGTTTGGACAGCAGCTTTCTTT. Its translation: CASSLGVWTAAFF.

This sequence joins TRBV6-2 or TRBV6-3 and TRBJ2-5, with TRBD1 matching over 9 bases. With V trimmed by 5 bases and J by 7 bases, 11 bases remained unmatched. CDR3 length equals 15 residues. The germline V gene encodes CDR1 MNHEY and CDR2 SVGEGT. CDR3 sequence: CASSTWTGVRGTQYF. The DNA for the CDR3 is TGTGCCAGCAGTACCTGGACAGGGGTGAGGGGGACCCAGTACTTC.

This clone was detected a few times. The gene calls are TRBV27 and TRBJ2-7, with 7 bases fitting TRBD1. The length of the CDR3 is 14 residues. From germline, CDR1 is MNHEY and CDR2 SMNVEV (reference sequence). Trimming at V came to 1 base and at J to 5 bases, leaving 5 bases not matched to a gene. CDR3 residues: CASSLFDRAHEQYF. CDR3 nucleotide sequence: TGTGCCAGCAGTTTATTCGACAGGGCGCACGAGCAGTACTTC.

This rearrangement joins TRBV18 to TRBJ1-3, with 9 bases fitting TRBD1. Germline trimming cut 0 bases from V and 2 bases from J; bases unmatched to any gene: 11. The CDR3 extends over 19 amino acids. CDR1 is KGHSH and CDR2 is LQKENI in the germline V gene. CDR3 sequence reads: CASSPPSLRTGVTGNTIYF. For the CDR3, the DNA is TGTGCCAGCTCACCACCCTCTCTCCGGACAGGGGTTACTGGAAACACCATATATTTT.

V and J are TRBV28 and TRBJ1-5, with 7 bases that match TRBD1. The CDR3 consists of 15 residues. V lost 5 bases and J lost 6; bases outside the gene matches: 10. Germline CDR1 and CDR2: MDHEN and SYDVKM. The DNA for the CDR3 is TGTGCCAGCAGTACCCGGCAGGGGGTAGGTCAGCCCCAGCATTTT. Amino acid sequence: CASSTRQGVGQPQHF.

The V gene is TRBV29-1, the J gene TRBJ2-1, with 7 bases lining up with TRBD1. Germline loops: CDR1 SQVTM, CDR2 ANQGSEA. Trimming removed 6 bases from V and 6 bases from J; junction bases left unmatched: 11. The CDR3 is 14 residues long. CDR3 sequence reads: CSVIEGDRINEQFF. The CDR3 nucleotides are TGCAGCGTCATTGAGGGGGACAGAATCAATGAGCAGTTCTTC.

The J gene is TRBJ2-2, the V gene TRBV28, with a tentative D call TRBD2 (5 bases). The CDR3 has 13 amino acids. Germline loops: CDR1 MDHEN, CDR2 SYDVKM. Trimming cost V 3 bases and J 6 bases, with 8 bases left between them. CDR3 residues: CASSFTEAGELFF. CDR3 DNA: TGTGCCAGCAGTTTTACGGAGGCCGGGGAGCTGTTTTTT. Based on the CDR3 plus reference TRBV28 and TRBJ2-2, the full variable domain is DVKVTQSSRYLVKRTGEKVFLECVQDMDHENMFWYRQDPGLGLRLIYFSYDVKMKEKGDIPEGYSVSREKKERFSLILESASTNQTSMYLCASSFTEAGELFFGEGSRLTVL.